The subject of this entry is one T cell receptor (beta chain). This entry comes from a study of shared clonotypes between healthy human individuals. Trimming removed 1 base from V and 0 bases from J; junction bases left unmatched: 1. This CDR3 comprises 15 residues. Germline V gene sequence: CDR1 SGHAT, CDR2 FQNNGV. Only in-frame clones appear in the TCRdb table, and some are missing; sequencing was by immunoSEQ multiplex PCR. This repertoire shows about 470,000 clones, roughly three quarters found once; its top ten account for roughly 13%. Sample: PBMCs. V gene TRBV11-2 combines with J gene TRBJ2-3, with 7 bases lining up with TRBD2. This clonotype was sampled from a woman aged 40 to 55 in good health. Some clones in this sample may be carry-over from other donors' samples. CDR3 protein: CASSLGGGSTDTQYF. CDR3 coding DNA: TGTGCCAGCAGCTTAGGCGGGGGTAGCACAGATACGCAGTATTTT.